The sequence of this T cell receptor beta chain was determined in a study of human T cells and chemical hapten exposure. Study as a whole: The study patch tested 0.01% DPC on the upper back and read results at 6 days.

Germline CDR1 and CDR2: SGHRS and YFSETQ. Trimming pared 4 bases from V and 1 base from J, leaving 9 bases between. This CDR3 comprises 13 residues. This clonotype occurred many times. Its target is not known. Study-level results: Because they had alopecia, donors may respond immunologically unlike healthy people.

A single record per CDR3 protein comes from TCRdb applying MiXCR to the RACE reads. The sample consists of more than 250,000 distinct CDR3 sequences, about 8.6% of them appearing once. Described time point: pre-sensitization, week 0. The treatment here: therapeutic diphenylcyclopropenone sensitization with weekly scalp DPC. This receptor was identified in a woman in her thirties or forties with alopecia areata. Some clones in this sample may be carry-over from other donors' samples. The V call is TRBV5-1, the J call TRBJ2-7, with D possibly being TRBD2 (5 bases). Sequences were derived from whole blood, sampled in connection with sensitization to the hapten diphenylcyclopropenone (DPC). This chain's CDR3 is CASSNGNSYEQYF. CDR3 coding DNA: TGCGCCAGCAGCAACGGGAATTCCTACGAGCAGTACTTC.